This TCR beta chain derives from a study of T cells in Graves' hyperthyroidism and ophthalmopathy (dated by TCRdb to 2018 to 2020). Concerning the study at large: Peripheral blood samples were taken at the time of initial diagnosis, prior to any treatment. To identify distinguishing TCR V-J signatures, a discovery cohort of around 100 patients was used, comprising fewer than 45 with Graves' ophthalmopathy and 55 to 65 with stable Graves' hyperthyroidism. An independent validation cohort of fewer than 20 hyperthyroidism patients and approximately 15 patients who later progressed to ophthalmopathy tested prospective prediction of ophthalmopathy. The 90 to 100 discovery patients were randomly divided into training and test sets at a 7:3 ratio. The study also compared thyroid tissue and blood T-cell repertoires from a handful of Graves' hyperthyroidism patients. Once sampling was done, hyperthyroidism patients were given methimazole at a starting dose of 30 mg daily, whereas ophthalmopathy patients were given high-dose intravenous methylprednisolone. The paper reports TCR Vbeta CDR3 sequencing of some 140 peripheral blood samples: under 45 ophthalmopathy, about 75 hyperthyroidism and about 17 progressor patients.

TCR beta CDR3 regions were amplified from RNA transcripts. The first round of RT-PCR for the TCR CDR3 was performed with the HTBI primer set and the Qiagen OneStep RT-PCR kit. A second multiplex PCR round built the libraries, followed by size selection and purification. Libraries were sequenced paired-end with 100 bp reads on an Illumina HiSeq2000. Under the source paper's analysis protocol: SOAPnuke was used to process the raw data, with reads discarded if the reads contained adapters or uncalled bases, had a mean Phred below 15, or lacked an exact constant-primer or identifier match. High-quality paired reads were merged with COPE v1.2.5, and unique nucleotide sequences were defined as clonotypes. MiTCR v1.1 was used to align clonotypes to the IMGT TRBV, TRBD and TRBJ reference segments. Analysis was restricted to V-J combinations with a frequency above 0.0001, which covered about 99% of repertoires. A TCS score was defined as the ratio between F50 (clonal expansion) and ExV (chaos), using BLOSUM62-based TCRdist between CDR3 peptides within each V-J. Welch's t-statistics and random forest reduced around 520 V-J features to roughly 13, which were used in a naive Bayes classifier (R e1071). The public reads were reanalyzed by TCRdb: fastp trimming at Q25, MiXCR alignment, in-frame beta chains only. Rows with one shared CDR3 protein collapse into an entry with the most common genes and DNA. TCRdb, rather than the study authors, made the V and J calls. For this sample the table gives some 500,000 distinct CDR3 sequences, of which under 15% were detected only once. Over 15% of the sample is taken by the ten largest.

From its cysteine to its phenylalanine, the CDR3 spans 13 amino acids. The entry retains the CDR3 DNA only, 39 bases that are in frame from base 1. The CDR1 and CDR2 encoded by the germline V gene are SNHLY and FYNNEI. The V and J ends are trimmed by 6 bases and 6 bases, leaving 11 bases between them. This clonotype was observed at least ten times. The specificity of this receptor is unknown. Within one base of it there is no much larger clone, and no base qualities were kept. Stable Graves' hyperthyroidism was defined as no progression to ophthalmopathy during 18 months of follow-up. The hyperthyroidism patients were between 18 and 65 years old and newly diagnosed, with a disease duration of less than 2 months. Any patient with an uncontrolled infection, another autoimmune disease, pregnancy or lactation was excluded. Diagnoses were established on the basis of clinical symptoms, serum thyroxine and TRAb, thyroid ultrasound, and orbital computed tomography. PBMCs were separated from around 9.1 ml of fresh peripheral blood using Ficoll-Paque density gradient centrifugation. Total RNA was extracted using Trizol reagent, and RNA quality was assessed on an Agilent 2100 Bioanalyzer.

General conclusions and limits of the study: In validation, the model predicted progression to ophthalmopathy with 60% to 71% sensitivity and approximately 74% specificity, a median of around six months before onset. Ophthalmopathy was separated from stable hyperthyroidism by a 13 V-J signature model, with approximately 85% sensitivity and 81% to 82% specificity obtained in cross-validation and 80%/75% obtained in testing. Most expanded thyroid clonotypes (frequency above 0.001) were also detected in blood, a finding suggesting that blood repertoires may reflect thyroid immune responses. No statistical method was used to set the sample size in advance, and investigators knew the group allocation.

Sequenced sample: blood. The chain was built from TRBV2 and TRBJ1-4, with no confident D gene call. The TCR comes from a woman aged 18-30 years with Graves' hyperthyroidism. The DNA is TGTGCCAGCAGACCCACCGGGGATGAAAAACTGTTTTTT. This sequence encodes CASRPTGDEKLFF.